These 20 T cell receptor beta chains originate from one sample sequenced in a study of blood T cell repertoires in COVID-19. Libraries were prepared by immunoSEQ multiplex PCR; TCRdb keeps only in-frame clonotypes and omits some of them. The data contain about 220,000 clones, just over 85% of them seen just once; the ten biggest clones take up 14% to 15%. The sequencing input was PBMCs or T cells enriched from blood (not recorded which). These receptors came from a woman between 50 and 59 years old with acute COVID-19.

The V call is TRBV5-1, the J call TRBJ1-2, with a weak D call TRBD1 (5 bases). The length of the CDR3 is 13 residues. The germline V gene has CDR1 SGHRS and CDR2 YFSETQ. V lost 6 bases and J lost 4, with 13 bases in between. The chain's CDR3 is CASTAGEFYGYTF. CDR3 DNA: TGCGCCAGCACCGCGGGGGAGTTCTATGGCTACACCTTC.

CDR3: CASSPGTSPYNEQFF. Here the CDR3 DNA reads TGTGCCAGCAGCCCCGGGACTAGTCCCTACAATGAGCAGTTCTTC. V is TRBV7-2 and J is TRBJ2-1; 8 nucleotides agree with TRBD2. Germline V gives CDR1 SGHTA, CDR2 FQGNSA. Trimming took 5 bases from V and 2 from J; bases not matched to a gene: 5. CDR3 length equals 15 residues.

This sequence joins TRBV6-5 and TRBJ2-7, with D perhaps TRBD2 (6 bases). Germline CDR1 reads MNHEY; CDR2 reads SVGAGI. The CDR3 loop spans 13 amino acids. Trimming took 0 bases from V and 7 from J, leaving 10 bases between them. The CDR3 sequence is CASSYSGGEEQYF. CDR3 DNA sequence: TGTGCCAGCAGTTACTCGGGCGGGGAAGAGCAGTACTTC.

The V gene is TRBV9, the J gene TRBJ2-1; D is ambiguous. In germline, CDR1 is SGDLS, CDR2 YYNGEE. V shed 6 bases and J shed 8 bases, with 15 bases lying between them. This CDR3 comprises 13 residues. The CDR3 loop is CASNPSSFDEQFF. In DNA form, the CDR3 reads TGTGCCAGCAATCCAAGTAGTTTCGATGAGCAGTTCTTC.

V usage is TRBV9 and J usage is TRBJ2-7; TRBD2 matches 7 bases. CDR3 length equals 15 residues. V shed 3 bases, J shed 4 bases, and the junction held 10 bases outside the gene matches. Germline lookup yields CDR1 SGDLS and CDR2 YYNGEE. The CDR3 loop is CASSALGLQLYEQYF. In DNA form, the CDR3 reads TGTGCCAGCAGCGCGTTGGGACTACAATTATACGAGCAGTACTTC.

The chain has TRBV7-2 and TRBJ1-3; no reliable D call. The length of the CDR3 is 16 residues. Trimming took 5 bases from V and 0 from J, leaving 14 bases between them. Germline-derived CDR1 and CDR2 are SGHTA and FQGNSA. CDR3 sequence reads: CASSAQRGFSGNTIYF. DNA of the CDR3: TGTGCCAGCAGCGCGCAGCGGGGTTTCTCTGGAAACACCATATATTTT.

CDR3 coding DNA: TGCGCCAGCAGCACCGTAGCGGGAGTTAATAATGAGCAGTTCTTC. Translating it yields CASSTVAGVNNEQFF. The chain employs TRBV5-1 and TRBJ2-1; 9 bases fit TRBD2. The CDR3 runs to 15 residues. CDR1 and CDR2 from the germline V gene are SGHRS and YFSETQ. Trimming removed 4 bases from V and 7 bases from J; junction bases left unmatched: 9.

The chain is built from TRBV28 and TRBJ1-4, with 7 bases matching TRBD1. Trimming took 5 bases from V and 3 from J; bases not matched to a gene: 12. The CDR3 covers 17 residues. CDR1 MDHEN and CDR2 SYDVKM come from the germline V gene. CDR3 bases: TGTGCCAGCAGTCCCCGGACACAGGGGTGGCCTAATGAAAAACTGTTTTTT. Amino acid sequence: CASSPRTQGWPNEKLFF.

J is TRBJ2-1 and V is TRBV18; 10 bases align to TRBD2. CDR1 KGHSH and CDR2 LQKENI come from the germline V gene. J was trimmed by 4 bases and V by 5 bases; bases with no gene match: 5. The CDR3 runs to 15 residues. The CDR3 DNA reads as TGTGCCAGCTCATCCACTAGCGGGGTATACAATGAGCAGTTCTTC. It specifies CASSSTSGVYNEQFF.

The chain has TRBV24-1 and TRBJ1-1, with D hard to call. Germline CDR1 KGHDR, CDR2 SFDVKD. The CDR3 extends over 13 amino acids. V was cut by 3 bases and J by 3 bases, with 7 bases left in between. Here the CDR3 DNA reads TGTGCCACCAGTGATGACTTGGACACTGAAGCTTTCTTT. It translates to CATSDDLDTEAFF.

This chain joins TRBV6-5 and TRBJ2-7; the D gene is possibly TRBD2 (6 bases). The CDR3 extends over 14 amino acids. The germline V and J ends were trimmed by 9 bases and 0 bases, with 15 bases remaining between them. Germline V gene lookup returns CDR1 MNHEY and CDR2 SVGAGI. The CDR3 DNA follows: TGTGCCAGTCTCGGAGGGCAGTACTCCTACGAGCAGTACTTC. This sequence encodes CASLGGQYSYEQYF.

The J gene is TRBJ2-7, the V gene TRBV30; 7 positions agree with TRBD1. The ends lost 0 bases at V and 4 bases at J; junction bases unmatched: 9. Germline lookup yields CDR1 GTSNPN and CDR2 SVGIG (reference sequence). The CDR3 has 15 amino acids. The CDR3 region is CAWSVRTGPGYEQYF. CDR3 in DNA: TGTGCCTGGAGTGTACGGACAGGCCCAGGTTACGAGCAGTACTTC.

This chain connects TRBV6-4 to TRBJ2-1, with 7 bases matching TRBD2. V was pared by 2 bases and J by 7 bases, with 8 bases of the junction left unmatched. CDR1 is MRHNA and CDR2 is SNTAGT in the germline V gene. This CDR3 comprises 15 residues. The CDR3 spells CASSDGAGALNEQFF. CDR3 nucleotide sequence: TGTGCCAGCAGTGACGGCGCGGGAGCGTTGAATGAGCAGTTCTTC.

The J gene is TRBJ2-1, the V gene TRBV27; 8 positions match TRBD2. This CDR3 contains 16 residues. Trimming took 7 bases from V and 0 from J; bases not matched to a gene: 8. In germline, CDR1 is MNHEY, CDR2 SMNVEV (reference sequence). The CDR3 is CASKWAGGRSYNEQFF. The CDR3 DNA reads as TGTGCCAGCAAATGGGCGGGGGGTCGCTCCTACAATGAGCAGTTCTTC.

The genes are TRBV7-2 and TRBJ1-1, with 10 nucleotides matching TRBD1. Germline V lookup: CDR1 SGHTA, CDR2 FQGNSA. The CDR3 contains 15 residues. With 5 bases clipped from V and 0 bases from J, the junction kept 3 bases outside the gene matches. The CDR3 DNA follows: TGTGCCAGCAGCATGGGACAGGGGATGAACACTGAAGCTTTCTTT. Amino acids: CASSMGQGMNTEAFF.

The chain combines TRBV9 with TRBJ1-3; tentatively, D is TRBD1 (5 bases). Germline assignment: CDR1 SGDLS and CDR2 YYNGEE. V gave up 2 bases and J gave up 0 bases, with 15 bases separating them. This CDR3 is built from 17 residues. Written as DNA, the CDR3 is TGTGCCAGCAGCGTGTGGGAGCGGGGGTACTCTGGAAACACCATATATTTT. It codes for CASSVWERGYSGNTIYF.

This sequence joins TRBV27 and TRBJ2-3; tentatively, D is TRBD2 (5 bases). V lost 4 bases to trimming and J lost 0 bases, with 11 bases between them. The CDR3 consists of 15 residues. Germline V lookup: CDR1 MNHEY, CDR2 SMNVEV (reference sequence). Here the CDR3 reads CASSSGLSSTDTQYF. The DNA of the CDR3 is TGTGCCAGCAGTTCCGGACTTTCTAGCACAGATACGCAGTATTTT.

The chain recombines TRBV5-4 with TRBJ1-1; no reliable D call. CDR1 and CDR2 from the germline V gene are SGHNT and YYREEE (reference sequence). The CDR3 contains 14 residues. V was trimmed by 10 bases and J by 4 bases, leaving 20 bases between them. The CDR3 region is CASTGLRGSTEAFF. CDR3 nucleotides: TGTGCCTCTACGGGATTGCGGGGTTCCACTGAAGCTTTCTTT.

The chain joins TRBV2 to TRBJ2-2, with 9 bases identical to TRBD2. V shed 6 bases and J 2 bases; nucleotides not matched to a gene: 7. Germline loops: CDR1 SNHLY, CDR2 FYNNEI. CDR3 length equals 16 residues. This CDR3 is CASSDSSGVNTGELFF. The CDR3 DNA reads as TGTGCCAGCAGCGATTCTAGCGGGGTTAACACCGGGGAGCTGTTTTTT.

V gene TRBV7-9 combines with J gene TRBJ2-1, with TRBD1 as a possible D gene (6 bases). Trimming removed 5 bases from V and 8 bases from J, with 16 bases in between. Per the germline V gene, CDR1 is SEHNR and CDR2 is FQNEAQ (reference sequence). This CDR3 has 14 amino acids. In nucleotides, the CDR3 is TGTGCCAGCAGCCAGGGACACGTATCGTATGAGCAGTTCTTC. Its translation: CASSQGHVSYEQFF.